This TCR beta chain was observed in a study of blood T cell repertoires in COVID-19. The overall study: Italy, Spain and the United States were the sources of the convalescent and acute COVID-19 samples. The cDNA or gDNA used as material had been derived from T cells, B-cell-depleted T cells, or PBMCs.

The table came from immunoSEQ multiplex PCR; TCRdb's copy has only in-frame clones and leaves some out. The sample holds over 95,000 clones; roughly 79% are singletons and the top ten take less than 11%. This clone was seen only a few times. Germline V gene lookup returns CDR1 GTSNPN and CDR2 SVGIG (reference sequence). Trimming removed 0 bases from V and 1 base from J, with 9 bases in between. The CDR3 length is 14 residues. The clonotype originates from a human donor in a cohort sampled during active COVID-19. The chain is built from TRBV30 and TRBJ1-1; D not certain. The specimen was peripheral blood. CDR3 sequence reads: CAWSVARRNTEAFF. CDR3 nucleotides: TGTGCCTGGAGTGTAGCACGGAGGAACACTGAAGCTTTCTTT.